These 29 T cell receptor beta chains originate from one sample sequenced in a study of vaccination and CD4 T cells after COVID-19. These receptors are not linked to any known antigen. Sequence data for DNA of cultured CD4+ T cells were generated by the Oncomine TCR Beta short-read assay. One entry per CDR3 protein, called by TCRdb with MiXCR from the PCR reads. The table includes about 14,000 distinct CDR3 sequences, less than 70% detected once. Documented treatment: approximately nine-day PBMC culture with coronavirus spike peptide pools or control peptides (ViraFEST assay). The material sequenced was CD4+ T cells from blood, cultured in vitro. The receptors were sampled from a human donor who had recovered from COVID-19.

The V gene is TRBV11-3, the J gene TRBJ2-1; no clear D. This CDR3 is 12 amino acids long. V was clipped by 8 bases and J by 0 bases, with 5 bases between them. Germline CDR1 is SGHNT and CDR2 is YENEEA. CDR3 bases: TGTGCCAGCGGTAGCTCCTACAATGAGCAGTTCTTC. This translates into CASGSSYNEQFF.

This clonotype was observed a few times. V is TRBV27 and J is TRBJ1-2; weak D call: TRBD1 (6 bases). With 3 bases removed from V and 4 bases from J, the gap between germline ends came to 18 bases. This CDR3 contains 16 residues. Germline-derived CDR1 and CDR2 are MNHEY and SMNVEV (reference sequence). The CDR3 spells CASSFSPGAGGYGYTF. CDR3 nucleotides: TGTGCCAGCAGTTTTTCTCCGGGGGCAGGCGGCTATGGCTACACCTTC.

This clonotype was found once. This chain links TRBV7-2 with TRBJ2-5; possible D gene TRBD2, 5 bases. Germline V gene lookup returns CDR1 SGHTA and CDR2 FQGNSA. Trimming shortened V by 2 bases and J by 1 base, and 5 bases separated the two germline ends. The CDR3 is made up of 13 amino acids. This chain's CDR3 is CASSLLAQETQYF. The CDR3 nucleotides read TGTGCCAGCAGCTTACTAGCCCAAGAGACCCAGTACTTC.

The V call is TRBV19, the J call TRBJ2-4; maybe TRBD1 (5 bases). Germline V gene data show CDR1 as LNHDA and CDR2 as SQIVND (reference sequence). V was trimmed by 4 bases and J by 3 bases, leaving 10 bases between them. The CDR3 consists of 14 residues. CDR3 protein: CASSNGANKNIQYF. The DNA of the CDR3 is TGTGCCAGTAGTAATGGGGCGAACAAAAACATTCAGTACTTC. The full variable domain, its missing parts supplied by reference TRBV19 and TRBJ2-4, is DGGITQSPKYLFRKEGQNVTLSCEQNLNHDAMYWYRQDPGQGLRLIYYSQIVNDFQKGDIAEGYSVSREKKESFPLTVTSAQKNPTAFYLCASSNGANKNIQYFGAGTRLSVL.

The rearrangement uses TRBV5-4 and TRBJ2-2; D perhaps matches TRBD2 (5 bases). The CDR3 is 17 amino acids. The V and J ends lost 4 bases and 1 base respectively, with 17 bases between them. Germline-derived CDR1 and CDR2 are SGHNT and YYREEE (reference sequence). Written as DNA, the CDR3 is TGTGCCAGCAGCCCCTCTAGGGAGACTGGGAACACCGGGGAGCTGTTTTTT. Translation: CASSPSRETGNTGELFF.

The chain has TRBV7-9 and TRBJ2-7, with 9 bases fitting TRBD2. The J segment lost 1 base and the V segment lost 4 bases, leaving 8 bases of the junction unmatched. Per the germline V gene, CDR1 is SEHNR and CDR2 is FQNEAQ (reference sequence). The CDR3 loop spans 16 amino acids. The CDR3 here is CASSSAGGRRSYEQYF. The CDR3 coding sequence is TGTGCCAGCAGCTCAGCGGGAGGCAGAAGGTCCTACGAGCAGTACTTC.

The chain couples TRBV6-2 or TRBV6-3 to TRBJ2-5, with a weak D call TRBD1 (5 bases). CDR3 length: 14 amino acids. Germline lookup yields CDR1 MNHEY and CDR2 SVGEGT. Trimming left V 2 bases short and J 4 bases short, with 11 bases between. Here the CDR3 DNA reads TGTGCCAGCAGTTACCGGCAGGGTGGAGAGACCCAGTACTTC. It translates to CASSYRQGGETQYF.

The genes are TRBV6-1 and TRBJ1-1; unclear D gene. Germline V CDR1 and CDR2: MNHNS, SASEGT. This CDR3 contains 13 residues. V was cut by 6 bases and J by 8 bases, with 16 bases left in between. The CDR3 DNA reads TGTGCCAGCAGGGAGTACAGTAACCGGGAAGCTTTCTTT. This gives the protein CASREYSNREAFF.

In its sample, this clonotype was seen a few times. The CDR3, as DNA: TGCAGTGCTATTGATTCTCCAGATACGCAGTATTTT. The encoded protein is CSAIDSPDTQYF. The V and J genes are TRBV20-1 and TRBJ2-3, with D hard to call. Trimming left V 4 bases short and J 4 bases short, with 9 bases between. The CDR3 has 12 amino acids. Germline loops: CDR1 DFQATT, CDR2 SNEGSKA (reference sequence).

The CDR3, as DNA: TGTGCCAGCAGTCGATCCTCGCCCCGCTCCGAAGCTTTCTTT. It specifies CASSRSSPRSEAFF. This chain uses TRBV6-1 with TRBJ1-1; D is unclear. V was pared by 5 bases and J by 8 bases, with 18 bases between. From germline, CDR1 is MNHNS and CDR2 SASEGT. This CDR3 region has 14 residues.

The V gene is TRBV11-3, the J gene TRBJ2-2; D unresolved. CDR1 SGHNT and CDR2 YENEEA come from the germline V gene. Trimming left V 5 bases short and J 6 bases short, with 10 bases between. CDR3 length equals 13 residues. The CDR3 here is CASSQRNPGELFF. CDR3 nucleotide sequence: TGTGCCAGCAGCCAAAGAAATCCCGGGGAGCTGTTTTTT.

The V call is TRBV20-1, the J call TRBJ2-3, with D uncertain. The CDR3 extends over 14 amino acids. The germline V and J ends were trimmed by 6 bases and 1 base, with 14 bases remaining between them. Germline CDR1 DFQATT, CDR2 SNEGSKA (reference sequence). CDR3 nucleotide sequence: TGCAGTGCCAAGAGCAGTTTTGGCACAGATACGCAGTATTTT. Its translation is CSAKSSFGTDTQYF.

The chain employs TRBV7-2 and TRBJ1-1, with unresolved D. The CDR3 covers 11 residues. Trimming took 6 bases from V and 1 from J, leaving 3 bases between them. The germline V gene has CDR1 SGHTA and CDR2 FQGNSA. The CDR3 is CASSENTEAFF. For the CDR3, the DNA is TGTGCCAGCAGTGAGAACACTGAAGCTTTCTTT. The whole variable domain, filled in from reference TRBV7-2 and TRBJ1-1, reads GAGVSQSPSNKVTEKGKDVELRCDPISGHTALYWYRQSLGQGLEFLIYFQGNSAPDKSGLPSDRFSAERTGGSVSTLTIQRTQQEDSAVYLCASSENTEAFFGQGTRLTVV.

The chain recombines TRBV12-3 or TRBV12-4 with TRBJ2-3, with TRBD2 as a possible D gene (6 bases). The CDR3 spans 14 residues. Trimming cost V 9 bases and J 4 bases, with 17 bases left between them. The DNA for the CDR3 is TGTGCCAGAGACAGAGGGACTCTACCAGATACGCAGTATTTT. Its translation: CARDRGTLPDTQYF.

The rearrangement uses TRBV6-1 and TRBJ1-2; a possible D gene is TRBD1 (6 bases). Trimming took off 5 bases at V and 0 bases at J, with 13 bases between the two ends. Germline CDR1 and CDR2: MNHNS and SASEGT. The CDR3 contains 15 residues. The CDR3 spells CASSRSGTTNYGYTF. CDR3 nucleotides: TGTGCCAGCAGTCGTTCCGGGACAACTAACTATGGCTACACCTTC.

This chain joins TRBV20-1 and TRBJ1-1, with 7 bases fitting TRBD1. The CDR3 contains 12 residues. From germline, CDR1 is DFQATT and CDR2 SNEGSKA (reference sequence). The CDR3 DNA follows: TGCAGCGGTAAAACAGGGGATACTGAAGCTTTCTTT. Translation gives CSGKTGDTEAFF.

The chain has TRBV6-1 and TRBJ2-7, with D maybe TRBD1 (6 bases). CDR3 length: 14 amino acids. The V and J ends lost 1 base and 3 bases respectively, with 10 bases between them. From germline, CDR1 is MNHNS and CDR2 SASEGT. The CDR3 here is CASSEGIGGYEQYF. The CDR3 nucleotides are TGTGCCAGCAGTGAAGGGATAGGGGGCTACGAGCAGTACTTC.

This clonotype was recorded a few times. The DNA for the CDR3 is TGCAGTGCCAATCCGACTAGCGGGAGTACTGGGGAGCTGTTTTTT. As protein: CSANPTSGSTGELFF. V gene TRBV20-1 combines with J gene TRBJ2-2; 12 nucleotides agree with TRBD2. The germline CDR1 and CDR2 sequences are DFQATT and SNEGSKA (reference sequence). Losses at the gene ends were 6 bases for V and 8 bases for J; bases not matched to a gene: 10. The CDR3 spans 15 residues.

The V gene is TRBV7-3, the J gene TRBJ2-7; 8 positions agree with TRBD2. V was clipped by 5 bases and J by 4 bases; unmatched bases: 25. Germline CDR1 is SGHTA and CDR2 is FQGTGA. The CDR3 spans 20 residues. The DNA of the CDR3 is TGTGCCAGCAGCCCCCGGGTGGGATGGGGTGCCTGGCGGGAGGCATACGAGCAGTACTTC. Its protein is CASSPRVGWGAWREAYEQYF.

The V call is TRBV7-2, the J call TRBJ2-1; a weak D match, TRBD2 (5 bases). The CDR3 loop spans 14 amino acids. CDR1 is SGHTA, CDR2 FQGNSA, per germline. Trimming stripped 1 base from V and 10 bases from J, with 14 bases between. For the CDR3, the DNA is TGTGCCAGCAGCTTAGAACGGCTAGCACGCGAGCAGTTCTTC. It codes for CASSLERLAREQFF.

The chain is built from TRBV12-5 and TRBJ2-5, with 9 bases aligning to TRBD1. The CDR3 consists of 16 residues. The junction had 14 bases not matched to a gene; V was cut back by 7 bases and J by 5 bases. Germline loops: CDR1 LGHNT, CDR2 FRNRAP. The CDR3 DNA is TGTGCTAGTGCTCTACTCCCGGGACAGGGTCGGGAGACCCAGTACTTC. The encoded protein is CASALLPGQGRETQYF.

The table lists this clonotype with a few counts. The J gene is TRBJ2-7, the V gene TRBV20-1; 7 bases line up with TRBD2. Per germline, CDR1 DFQATT and CDR2 SNEGSKA (reference sequence). V lost 0 bases and J lost 2; bases outside the gene matches: 4. There are 14 residues in the CDR3. The CDR3 loop reads CSARDSSGAYEQYF. CDR3 coding DNA: TGCAGTGCTAGAGATTCAAGCGGGGCCTACGAGCAGTACTTC.

This sequence joins TRBV20-1 and TRBJ2-1; either TRBD1 or TRBD2 may fit D (6 bases each). Trimming removed 3 bases at V and 0 bases at J, with 12 bases between. The CDR3 totals 15 residues. The germline gives CDR1 DFQATT, CDR2 SNEGSKA (reference sequence). The CDR3: CSASPGASSYNEQFF. DNA of the CDR3: TGCAGTGCTAGCCCGGGGGCCAGCTCCTACAATGAGCAGTTCTTC.

This clonotype was recorded a few times. This chain uses TRBV7-2 with TRBJ2-3, with D tentatively TRBD2 (5 bases). Trimming pared 4 bases from V and 2 bases from J, leaving 7 bases between. In germline, CDR1 is SGHTA, CDR2 FQGNSA. The CDR3 contains 13 residues. The CDR3 spells CASSSDYTDTQYF. The CDR3, as DNA: TGTGCCAGCAGCTCCGACTACACAGATACGCAGTATTTT.

This clonotype came up a few times. V gene TRBV6-1 combines with J gene TRBJ1-2; D not certain. Looked up from germline, CDR1 is MNHNS and CDR2 is SASEGT. CDR3 size: 11 residues. Deletions cut 6 bases from V and 4 bases from J, with 6 bases between. CDR3 sequence reads: CASRTSYGYTF. CDR3 DNA: TGTGCCAGCAGAACATCCTATGGCTACACCTTC.

This clonotype was recorded a few times. The chain carries TRBV21-1 and TRBJ1-3. TRBV21-1 is labeled a pseudogene. The CDR3 sequence is 16 residues long. The CDR3, as DNA: TGTGCCAGCAGCACCCCAGGACAGGGCTCTGGAAACACCATATATTTT. Protein product: CASSTPGQGSGNTIYF.

This clonotype was seen a few times. The chain uses TRBV28 and TRBJ1-3; D gene unclear. CDR1 and CDR2 (germline): MDHEN, SYDVKM. With 6 bases removed from V and 4 bases from J, the gap between germline ends came to 10 bases. This CDR3 contains 13 residues. The CDR3 here is CASSLRPGNTIYF. The DNA for the CDR3 is TGTGCCAGCAGCCTTAGGCCCGGAAACACCATATATTTT.

The rearrangement uses TRBV2 and TRBJ2-5; D is uncertain. This CDR3 spans 13 amino acids. Germline V gene lookup returns CDR1 SNHLY and CDR2 FYNNEI. Trimming shortened V by 4 bases and J by 2 bases, and 8 bases separated the two germline ends. CDR3 residues: CASSAGSQETQYF. CDR3 nucleotide sequence: TGTGCCAGCAGTGCCGGATCTCAAGAGACCCAGTACTTC.

The chain uses TRBV6-5 and TRBJ2-7, with 9 bases lining up with TRBD2. Germline V gene sequence: CDR1 MNHEY, CDR2 SVGAGI. This CDR3 spans 14 amino acids. V lost 2 bases, J lost 4 bases, and 3 bases stayed unmatched. CDR3 region: CASSYRLAGYEQYF. In nucleotides, the CDR3 is TGTGCCAGCAGTTACCGCCTAGCGGGATACGAGCAGTACTTC.